Listed below are T cell receptor beta chains from one sample, sequenced in a study of cytomegalovirus exposure and HLA in healthy donors. Sequencing used immunoSEQ multiplex PCR; TCRdb keeps in-frame clones, though not all of them. The repertoire holds 90,000 to 120,000 clones, with over 80% as singletons. Sequenced sample: PBMCs. Every receptor here comes from a young man in good health and CMV-seropositive. Both conserved end residues are trimmed from each CDR3. Only part of the rows carry a size: once, few, many, or a class if the clone is expanded.

size: .; J: TRBJ2-2; length: 11; V: TRBV5-1; CDR3: ASRDSDTGELF
size: .; J: TRBJ2-7; length: 14; V: TRBV13; CDR3: ASSLAKGARYYEQY
size: .; J: TRBJ1-5; length: 14; V: TRBV7-9; CDR3: ASSPSGTGDRQPQH
size: .; J: TRBJ2-7; length: 9; V: TRBV5-1; CDR3: ASSEGYEQY
size: once; J: TRBJ1-1; length: 12; V: TRBV6-5; CDR3: ASSVTAGMGEAF
size: .; J: TRBJ1-3; length: 12; V: TRBV5-6; CDR3: ASKAGMAGNTIY
size: .; J: TRBJ1-1; length: 11; V: TRBV27; CDR3: ASSLGQGLEAF
size: .; J: TRBJ2-7; length: 15; V: TRBV15; CDR3: ATSRGLGRLLGDEQY
size: .; J: TRBJ1-2; length: 13; V: TRBV30; CDR3: AWTLGTGYFYGYT
size: once; J: TRBJ2-7; length: 12; V: TRBV10-3; CDR3: AIGPGLASYEQY
size: .; J: TRBJ2-7; length: 14; V: TRBV27; CDR3: ASSLWTQGVDYEQY
size: once; J: TRBJ2-7; length: 15; V: TRBV7-5; CDR3: VRRPSGQGRNDYEQY
size: once; J: TRBJ2-3; length: 11; V: TRBV5-1; CDR3: ASKNRGPDTQY
size: .; J: TRBJ2-5; length: 12; V: TRBV18; CDR3: ASSGTQASETQY
size: few; J: TRBJ2-6; length: 13; V: TRBV6-1; CDR3: ASSPRDSGANVLT
size: .; J: TRBJ1-1; length: 12; V: TRBV11-3; CDR3: ASSLVPPGTEAF
size: .; J: TRBJ2-3; length: 12; V: TRBV7-9; CDR3: SSSYTGGTDTQY
size: .; J: TRBJ2-7; length: 12; V: TRBV5-4; CDR3: ASSTAGAPYEQY
size: .; J: TRBJ1-3; length: 13; V: TRBV30; CDR3: AWSVPGTERNTIY
size: .; J: TRBJ1-1; length: 12; V: TRBV2; CDR3: ASIGGVRNTEAF
size: once; J: TRBJ2-3; length: 14; V: TRBV4-1; CDR3: ASSQLGRGQTDTQY
size: .; J: TRBJ1-3; length: 13; V: TRBV2; CDR3: ASRGQGGSGNTIY
size: .; J: TRBJ2-3; length: 13; V: TRBV10-1; CDR3: ASSEGAPGADTQY
size: .; J: TRBJ2-1; length: 15; V: TRBV5-1; CDR3: ASSPRGSGGSYNEQF
size: .; J: TRBJ1-2; length: 14; V: TRBV5-1; CDR3: ASSLVPTPGAYGYT
size: .; J: TRBJ2-7; length: 14; V: TRBV27; CDR3: ASSSRRQGLTYEQY
size: .; J: TRBJ1-6; length: 14; V: TRBV2; CDR3: ASRDRDSIYNSPLH
size: .; J: TRBJ2-3; length: 17; V: TRBV9; CDR3: ASSVGFLAGGTSTDTQY
size: .; J: TRBJ1-1; length: 12; V: TRBV10-2; CDR3: ASRDDRGPTEAF
size: .; J: TRBJ1-5; length: 13; V: TRBV19; CDR3: ASIPKQGRNQPQH
size: .; J: TRBJ2-7; length: 13; V: TRBV7-2; CDR3: ASSYLAGGSYEQY
size: .; J: TRBJ2-1; length: 13; V: TRBV2; CDR3: ASIESGGAYNEQF
size: .; J: TRBJ1-1; length: 15; V: TRBV7-9; CDR3: ASSNPGQGVTDTEAF
size: .; J: TRBJ1-5; length: 12; V: TRBV11-1; CDR3: ASSLERRDQPQH
size: .; J: TRBJ2-3; length: 15; V: TRBV11-3; CDR3: ASSLGLAGAGTDTQY
size: once; J: TRBJ1-6; length: 13; V: TRBV30; CDR3: AWSLGQGDNSPLH
size: .; J: TRBJ1-1; length: 9; V: TRBV25-1; CDR3: ASSESGLAF
size: .; J: TRBJ1-2; length: 12; V: TRBV18; CDR3: ASSPDSSNYGYT
size: .; J: TRBJ2-5; length: 14; V: TRBV10-3; CDR3: AISDSRTGVGETQY
size: .; J: TRBJ1-5; length: 12; V: TRBV28; CDR3: ASSLWGRDQPQH
size: .; J: TRBJ2-1; length: 15; V: TRBV27; CDR3: ASSPKDRADSYNEQF
size: .; J: TRBJ1-1; length: 12; V: TRBV13; CDR3: ASTRWAVNTEAF
size: .; J: TRBJ2-3; length: 9; V: TRBV5-6; CDR3: ASSPGDTQY
size: few; J: TRBJ1-2; length: 12; V: TRBV5-6; CDR3: ASSLVSRLSGYT
size: .; J: TRBJ2-2; length: 15; V: TRBV21-1; CDR3: ASSKGLPSGDTGELF
size: few; J: TRBJ2-3; length: 15; V: TRBV9; CDR3: ASSVAAQRVGTDTQY
size: .; J: TRBJ2-5; length: 15; V: TRBV18; CDR3: ASSLRTGLAVQETQY
size: .; J: TRBJ2-7; length: 12; V: TRBV21-1; CDR3: ASSKERLAGGAY
size: once; J: TRBJ2-6; length: 16; V: TRBV30; CDR3: AWSVYTGVAVGANGLT
size: .; J: TRBJ2-4; length: 12; V: TRBV4-1; CDR3: ASSPTGGLNIQY
size: .; J: TRBJ2-1; length: 12; V: TRBV5-1; CDR3: ASAKQGPTLEQF
size: .; J: TRBJ2-1; length: 15; V: TRBV28; CDR3: ASSLFVAGGPYNEQF
size: .; J: TRBJ2-1; length: 11; V: TRBV5-1; CDR3: ASRGESYNEQF
size: .; J: TRBJ1-4; length: 12; V: TRBV4-2; CDR3: ASSPTGYDEKLF
size: .; J: TRBJ2-7; length: 17; V: TRBV14; CDR3: ASSQDGGTGWGLTYEQY